Listed below are T cell receptor beta chains from one sample, sequenced in a study of T cell responses to AZD1222 COVID-19 vaccine. Profiling relied on immunoSEQ multiplex PCR, and the TCRdb table lists in-frame clones only, not all of them. The table has approximately 130,000 clones, 89% seen once; the top ten hold around 9.5%. This material consisted of peripheral blood, taken 28 days after the second AZD1222 dose. These receptors were taken from an adult who received the AZD1222 COVID-19 vaccine. Each CDR3 is given with its conserved first and last residue. D genes are given only for firm matches. Where a row states a size, it is once, few, many or the class of an expanded clone; other rows omit it.

TRBJ1-6	18	TRBV7-2	NA	NA	TGTGCCAGCAGCTTAGGCCCCTTAAGGGTATTCTCTAATTCACCCCTCCACTTT	CASSLGPLRVFSNSPLHF
TRBJ1-1	13	TRBV5-1	once	NA	TGCGCCAGCAGCTTTGGACAGAACACTGAAGCTTTCTTT	CASSFGQNTEAFF
TRBJ1-5	13	TRBV19	NA	NA	TGTGCCAGTAGTATCAACAGGGACCAGCCCCAGCATTTT	CASSINRDQPQHF
TRBJ1-4	13	TRBV18	NA	NA	TGTGCCAGCTCTCGAGGGACTAATGAAAAACTGTTTTTT	CASSRGTNEKLFF
TRBJ1-5	14	TRBV3-1/TRBV3-2	NA	TRBD1	TGTGCCAGCAGCCACGGACAGGGAGGACAGCCCCAGCATTTT	CASSHGQGGQPQHF
TRBJ1-2	13	TRBV4-1	NA	NA	TGCGCCAGCAGCCACTTGGGACCGGACCCGAGGATCTTC	CASSHLGPDPRIF
TRBJ1-1	12	TRBV5-4	NA	TRBD1	TGTGCCAGTAGGACAGGAGAGGGTGAAGCTTTCTTT	CASRTGEGEAFF
TRBJ1-2	13	TRBV2	once	NA	TGTGCCAGCAGTGAAGGGGTGGGCTATGGCTACACCTTC	CASSEGVGYGYTF
TRBJ2-1	16	TRBV7-9	NA	TRBD2	TGTGCCAGCAGCGGACGAGCGGGGGGGACCTACAATGAGCAGTTCTTC	CASSGRAGGTYNEQFF
TRBJ1-5	15	TRBV2	NA	TRBD1	TGTGCCAGCAGTTACAGGGGGGCGGACAATCAGCCCCAGCATTTT	CASSYRGADNQPQHF
TRBJ1-2	15	TRBV11-2	NA	TRBD1	TGTGCCAGCAGCTTAAATGAGGGGGCCCCCTATGGCTACACCTTC	CASSLNEGAPYGYTF